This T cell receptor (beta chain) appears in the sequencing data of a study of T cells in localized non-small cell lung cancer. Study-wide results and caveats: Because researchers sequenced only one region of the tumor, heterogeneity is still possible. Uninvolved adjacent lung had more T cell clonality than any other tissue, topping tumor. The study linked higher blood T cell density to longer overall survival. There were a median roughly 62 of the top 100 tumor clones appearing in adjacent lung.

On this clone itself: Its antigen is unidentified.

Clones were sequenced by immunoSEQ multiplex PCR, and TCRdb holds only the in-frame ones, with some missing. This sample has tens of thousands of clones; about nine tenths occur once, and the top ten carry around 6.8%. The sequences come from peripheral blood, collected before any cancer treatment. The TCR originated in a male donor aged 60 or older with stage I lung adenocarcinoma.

The CDR3 region has the DNA TGTGCCAGCAGCTCAACAGGGGGTTCAAATCAGCCCCAGCATTTT. Translating it yields CASSSTGGSNQPQHF. The rearrangement links TRBV7-6 to TRBJ1-5, with 8 bases fitting TRBD1. V was pared by 4 bases and J by 4 bases, with 6 bases of the junction left unmatched. Germline CDR1 reads SGHVS; CDR2 reads FNYEAQ. The CDR3 is 15 amino acids.